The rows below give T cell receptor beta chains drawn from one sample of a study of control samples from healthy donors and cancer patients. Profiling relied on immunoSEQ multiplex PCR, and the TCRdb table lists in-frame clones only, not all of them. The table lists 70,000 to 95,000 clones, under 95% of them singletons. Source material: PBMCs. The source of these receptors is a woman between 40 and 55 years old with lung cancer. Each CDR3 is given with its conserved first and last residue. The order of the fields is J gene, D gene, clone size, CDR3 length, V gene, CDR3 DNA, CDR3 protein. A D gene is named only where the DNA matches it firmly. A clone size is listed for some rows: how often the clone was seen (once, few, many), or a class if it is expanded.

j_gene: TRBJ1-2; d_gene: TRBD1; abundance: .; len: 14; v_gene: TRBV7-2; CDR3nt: TGTGCCAGCAGCCTGGGGGGACAGGGGGCTGGCTACACCTTC; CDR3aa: CASSLGGQGAGYTF
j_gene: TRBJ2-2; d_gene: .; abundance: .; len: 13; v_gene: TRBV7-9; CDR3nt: TGTGCCAGCACCCTTAGCGGCACCGGGGAGCTGTTTTTT; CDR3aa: CASTLSGTGELFF
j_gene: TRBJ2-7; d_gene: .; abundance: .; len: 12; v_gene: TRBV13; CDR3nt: TGTGCCAGCAGATTAGTACCCTACGAGCAGTACTTC; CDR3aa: CASRLVPYEQYF
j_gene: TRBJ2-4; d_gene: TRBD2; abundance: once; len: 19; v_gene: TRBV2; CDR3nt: TGTGCCAGCAGTGTGGCGGCTAGCGGGGGCCACTTAGCCAAAAACATTCAGTACTTC; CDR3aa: CASSVAASGGHLAKNIQYF
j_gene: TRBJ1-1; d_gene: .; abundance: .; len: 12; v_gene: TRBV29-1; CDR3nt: TGCACCGGGTGGGAGTGGAGCACTGAAGCTTTCTTT; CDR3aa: CTGWEWSTEAFF
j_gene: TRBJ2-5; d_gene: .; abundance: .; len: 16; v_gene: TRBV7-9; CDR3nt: TGTGCCAGCAGCTTAGAAGTTTCAGCCTGGAAAGAGACCCAGTACTTC; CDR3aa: CASSLEVSAWKETQYF
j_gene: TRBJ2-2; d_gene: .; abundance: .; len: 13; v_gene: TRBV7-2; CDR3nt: TGTGCCAGCAGCTTGAAAGGGTCCGGGGAGCTGTTTTTT; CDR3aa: CASSLKGSGELFF
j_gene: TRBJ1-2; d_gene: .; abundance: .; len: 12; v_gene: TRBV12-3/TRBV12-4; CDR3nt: TGTGCCAGCAGCTCCCCCCCCTCGGGCTACACCTTC; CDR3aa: CASSSPPSGYTF
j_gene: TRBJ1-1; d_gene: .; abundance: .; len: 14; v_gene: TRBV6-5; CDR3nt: TGTGCCAGCAGGGCAGGGGCGCGGAACACTGAAGCTTTCTTT; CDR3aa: CASRAGARNTEAFF
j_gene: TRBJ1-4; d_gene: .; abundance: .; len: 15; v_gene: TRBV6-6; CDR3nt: TGTGCCAGCAGATCTAACCCCACAGGGTTGGGAAAACTGTTTTTT; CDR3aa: CASRSNPTGLGKLFF
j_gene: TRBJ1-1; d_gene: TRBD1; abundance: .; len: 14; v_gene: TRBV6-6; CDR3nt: TGTGCCAGCAGACCCGGACAGGGGGTTCCTGAAGCTTTCTTT; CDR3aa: CASRPGQGVPEAFF
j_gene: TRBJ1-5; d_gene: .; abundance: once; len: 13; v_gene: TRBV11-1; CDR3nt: TGTGCCAGCAGCCCCGACTTGAATCAGCCCCAGCATTTT; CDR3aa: CASSPDLNQPQHF
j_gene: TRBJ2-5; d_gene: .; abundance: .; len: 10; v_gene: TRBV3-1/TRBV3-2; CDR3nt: TGTGCCAGCAGCCAAGAGACCCAGTACTTC; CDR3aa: CASSQETQYF
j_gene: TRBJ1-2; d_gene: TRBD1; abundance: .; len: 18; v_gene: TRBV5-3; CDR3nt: TGTGCCAGAAGCAAATCCCGGGACAGGGAAGTGTCTGACTATGGCTACACCTTC; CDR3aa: CARSKSRDREVSDYGYTF
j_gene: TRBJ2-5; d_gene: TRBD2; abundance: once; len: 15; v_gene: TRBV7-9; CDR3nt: TGTGCCAGCAGCTTGGGACTAGCGGGGGGAGAGACCCAGTACTTC; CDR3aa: CASSLGLAGGETQYF
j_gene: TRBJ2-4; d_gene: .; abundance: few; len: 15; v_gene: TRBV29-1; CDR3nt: TGCAGCGTTGAAAGGGGTGCGGGCAGCAAAAACATTCAGTACTTC; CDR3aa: CSVERGAGSKNIQYF
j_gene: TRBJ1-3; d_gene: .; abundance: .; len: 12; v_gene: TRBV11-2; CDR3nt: TGTGCCAGCAGCTTAGAAGAGAACACCATATATTTT; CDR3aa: CASSLEENTIYF
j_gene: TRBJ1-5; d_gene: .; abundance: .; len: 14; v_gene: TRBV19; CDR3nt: TGTGCCAGTAGTTTACAGGGTTTAGGGCAGCCCCAGCATTTT; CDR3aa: CASSLQGLGQPQHF
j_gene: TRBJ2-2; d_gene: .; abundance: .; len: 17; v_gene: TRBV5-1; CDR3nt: TGCGCCAGCAGCTTGTCTACGGTGGGGACGAACACCGGGGAGCTGTTTTTT; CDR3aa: CASSLSTVGTNTGELFF
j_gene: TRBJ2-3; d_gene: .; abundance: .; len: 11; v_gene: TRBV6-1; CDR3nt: TGTGCCAGCAGTGAGAGAGATACGCAGTATTTT; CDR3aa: CASSERDTQYF
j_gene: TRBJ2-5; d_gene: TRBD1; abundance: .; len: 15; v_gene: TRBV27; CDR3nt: TGTGCCAGCAGTTCGGACAGGGGGCATAGGGAGACCCAGTACTTC; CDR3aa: CASSSDRGHRETQYF
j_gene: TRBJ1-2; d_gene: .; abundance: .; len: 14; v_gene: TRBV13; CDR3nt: TGTGCCAGCAGCTTTGGACGGCTTAACTATGGCTACACCTTC; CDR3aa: CASSFGRLNYGYTF
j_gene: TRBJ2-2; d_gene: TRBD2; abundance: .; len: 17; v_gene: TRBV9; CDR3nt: TGTGCCAGCAGCGTAGTAAGCCGGAGACTAGCTCCCGGGGAGCTGTTTTTT; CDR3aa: CASSVVSRRLAPGELFF
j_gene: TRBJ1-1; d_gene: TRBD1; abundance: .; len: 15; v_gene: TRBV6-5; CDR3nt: TGTGCCAGCAGTTACTTATCAGGGGGGTACACTGAAGCTTTCTTT; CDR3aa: CASSYLSGGYTEAFF
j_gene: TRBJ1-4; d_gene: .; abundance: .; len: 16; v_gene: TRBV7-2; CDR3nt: TGTGCCAGCAGCTTAGCCCCGACAGCCGGCGTTGAAAAACTGTTTTTT; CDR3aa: CASSLAPTAGVEKLFF
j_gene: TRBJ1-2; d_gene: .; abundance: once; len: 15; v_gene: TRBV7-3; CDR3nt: TGTGCCAGCAGCTTAGAGGCGGCAGGAAACTATGGCTACACCTTC; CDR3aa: CASSLEAAGNYGYTF
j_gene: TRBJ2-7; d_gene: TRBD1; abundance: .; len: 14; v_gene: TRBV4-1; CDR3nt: TGCGCCAGCAGCCACGGGACAGGGGCCTACGAGCAGTACTTC; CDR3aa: CASSHGTGAYEQYF
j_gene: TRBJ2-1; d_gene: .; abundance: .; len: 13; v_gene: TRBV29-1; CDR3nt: TGCAGCTTACGACAGCCGCTAAGGGATGAGCAGTTCTTC; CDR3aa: CSLRQPLRDEQFF
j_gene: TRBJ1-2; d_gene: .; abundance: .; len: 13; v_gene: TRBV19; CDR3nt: TGTGCCACCGGGGACGGAACTAACTATGGCTACACCTTC; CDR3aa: CATGDGTNYGYTF
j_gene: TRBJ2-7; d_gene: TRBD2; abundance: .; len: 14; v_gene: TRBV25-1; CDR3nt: TGTGCCAGCAGTGAATGGGGGGGTTCCTACGAGCAGTACTTC; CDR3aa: CASSEWGGSYEQYF
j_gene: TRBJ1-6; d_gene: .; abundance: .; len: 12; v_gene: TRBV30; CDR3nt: TGTGCCTGGACCCCGGATAATTCACCCCTCCACTTT; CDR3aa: CAWTPDNSPLHF
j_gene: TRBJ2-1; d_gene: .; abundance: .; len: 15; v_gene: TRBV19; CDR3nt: TGTGCCAGTAGTATTAGTCGGGTGGCCTACAATGAGCAGTTCTTC; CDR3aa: CASSISRVAYNEQFF
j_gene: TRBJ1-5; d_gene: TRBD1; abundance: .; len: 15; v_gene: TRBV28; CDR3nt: TGTGCCAGCAGTTTATTCGGCAGGGGGGTTCAGCCCCAGCATTTT; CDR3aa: CASSLFGRGVQPQHF
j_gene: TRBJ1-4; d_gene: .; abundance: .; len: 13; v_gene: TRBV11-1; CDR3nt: TGTGCCAGCAGTTTTGGGAGCGCCGAAAAACTGTTTTTT; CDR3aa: CASSFGSAEKLFF
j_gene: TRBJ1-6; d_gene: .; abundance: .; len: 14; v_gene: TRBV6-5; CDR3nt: TGTGCCAGCAGTCCCGACAGGACCCCCTCACCCCTCCACTTT; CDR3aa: CASSPDRTPSPLHF
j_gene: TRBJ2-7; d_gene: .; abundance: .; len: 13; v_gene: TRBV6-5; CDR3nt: TGTGCCAGCAGACGCGGGTCGAGCTACGAGCAGTACTTC; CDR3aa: CASRRGSSYEQYF
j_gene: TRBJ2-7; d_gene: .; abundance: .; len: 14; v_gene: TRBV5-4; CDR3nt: TGTGCCAGCAGCCGGGGGGACAGAACCTACGAGCAGTACTTC; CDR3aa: CASSRGDRTYEQYF
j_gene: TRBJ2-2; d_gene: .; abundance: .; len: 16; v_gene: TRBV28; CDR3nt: TGTGCCAGCAGTTTCGGGGGCTGGGGTTGGACCGGGGAGCTGTTTTTT; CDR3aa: CASSFGGWGWTGELFF
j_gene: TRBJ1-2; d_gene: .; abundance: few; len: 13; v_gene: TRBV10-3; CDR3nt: TGTGCCATCAGTGCCTGGACGGCCGATGGCTACACCTTC; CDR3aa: CAISAWTADGYTF
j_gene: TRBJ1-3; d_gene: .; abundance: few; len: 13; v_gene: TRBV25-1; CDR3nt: TGTGCCAGCAGTGATGGGGGGAGAAACACCATATATTTT; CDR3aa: CASSDGGRNTIYF
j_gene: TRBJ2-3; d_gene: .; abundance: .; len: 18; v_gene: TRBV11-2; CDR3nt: TGTGCCAGCAGCTTAGTGCAGCGGAGCGGCGAAGGATCAGATACGCAGTATTTT; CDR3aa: CASSLVQRSGEGSDTQYF
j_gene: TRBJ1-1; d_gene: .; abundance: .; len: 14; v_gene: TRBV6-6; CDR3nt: TGTGCCAGCAGTTACGGTGGGGCGAACACTGAAGCTTTCTTT; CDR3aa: CASSYGGANTEAFF
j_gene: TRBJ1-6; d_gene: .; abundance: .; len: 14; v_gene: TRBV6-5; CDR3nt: TGTGCCAGCAGCCTGGCGTATCTTAATTCACCCCTCCACTTT; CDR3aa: CASSLAYLNSPLHF
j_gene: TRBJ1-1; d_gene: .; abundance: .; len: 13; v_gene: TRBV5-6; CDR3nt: TGTGCCAGCAGGGACAGCATGAACACTGAAGCTTTCTTT; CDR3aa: CASRDSMNTEAFF
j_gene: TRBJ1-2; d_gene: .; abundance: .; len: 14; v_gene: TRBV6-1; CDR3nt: TGTGCCAGCAGTGATACAGTTCTCGCCTATGGCTACACCTTC; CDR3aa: CASSDTVLAYGYTF
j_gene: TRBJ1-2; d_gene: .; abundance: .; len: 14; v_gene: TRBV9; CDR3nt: TGTGCCAGCAGCGTAGACTGGACGATCGGGGGCTACACCTTC; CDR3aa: CASSVDWTIGGYTF
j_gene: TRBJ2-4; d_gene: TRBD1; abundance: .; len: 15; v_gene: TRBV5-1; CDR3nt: TGCGCCAGTACAGGGGACGGAACTTCCCAAAACATTCAGTACTTC; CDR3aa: CASTGDGTSQNIQYF